A selection of T cell receptor beta chains follows, all from one sample in a study of shared clonotypes between healthy human individuals. Clones were read by immunoSEQ multiplex PCR, and TCRdb kept only the in-frame ones, dropping some. The sample records fewer than 850,000 clones, about two thirds being singletons. Material: memory CD4+ T cells sorted from blood. These receptors came from a woman aged 30 to 39 in good health. The conserved cysteine and the conserved F or W are not part of the CDR3 here.

TRBJ1-1,TRBV19,ASTVNTEAF
TRBJ2-1,TRBV6-4,ASSRLAGGNNEQF
TRBJ2-7,TRBV19,ASKETGEAYEQY
TRBJ1-2,TRBV28,ASSPGGTGRVGYT
TRBJ2-2,TRBV5-1,ASSYRTGSITGELF
TRBJ1-5,TRBV10-3,AISRGGRGGNQPQH
TRBJ1-5,TRBV28,ASRPRDWNQPQH
TRBJ1-5,TRBV28,ASSPPGGGGSNQPQH
TRBJ2-1,TRBV18,ASVLLGRSYNEQF
TRBJ1-5,TRBV7-9,ASSLASVRDGQPQH
TRBJ2-2,TRBV5-1,ASSYGTGELF
TRBJ1-1,TRBV29-1,SGHSSDRNTEAF
TRBJ1-5,TRBV18,ASSPPVWGGQSNQPQH
TRBJ1-1,TRBV2,ASIGPNTEAF
TRBJ2-7,TRBV7-9,ASSLGLAGIMDEQY
TRBJ1-1,TRBV14,ASSNRQLMNTEAF
TRBJ2-2,TRBV5-4,ASSLAGYTGELF
TRBJ1-4,TRBV5-4,ASSSWTATNEKLF
TRBJ2-3,TRBV25-1,ASGAHDPRGSTDTQY
TRBJ1-2,TRBV7-2,ASSPYLSNGYT
TRBJ2-2,TRBV4-1,ASSPAPRTANTGELF
TRBJ2-7,TRBV28,ASTFSGGRFDEQY
TRBJ2-1,TRBV7-3,ASSLKGGIHEQF
TRBJ2-7,TRBV10-3,AISEFSTYEQY
TRBJ2-1,TRBV5-1,ASSTSSGSYNEQF
TRBJ1-5,TRBV18,ASSPRDDNQPQH
TRBJ2-3,TRBV9,ASSHPRSDTQY
TRBJ2-3,TRBV18,ASSPGFPDTQY
TRBJ2-7,TRBV7-9,ASSLYGYEQY
TRBJ2-7,TRBV7-2,ASSLGGGRRNEQY
TRBJ2-2,TRBV30,AWRDQRTGRTGELF
TRBJ2-2,TRBV10-3,AIESGGTGELF
TRBJ2-7,TRBV7-8,ASSLVPKGAYEQY
TRBJ1-2,TRBV10-3,AISGTGGVTNGYT
TRBJ1-3,TRBV5-4,ASSSRAPGPGNTIY
TRBJ2-7,TRBV28,ASSPGTSGTYEQY
TRBJ1-4,TRBV28,ASSLGGQGVEKLF
TRBJ2-5,TRBV5-1,ASSFREETQY
TRBJ2-5,TRBV27,ASSLRGGQTQY
TRBJ2-6,TRBV28,ASSSPGSFGANVLT
TRBJ2-5,TRBV4-1,ASSQVLLAQGQTQY